The rows below give T cell receptor beta chains drawn from one sample of a study of blood T cell repertoires in COVID-19. The data were produced by immunoSEQ multiplex PCR, yet TCRdb's version contains in-frame clones alone and is incomplete. The sample lists 75,000 to 85,000 clones, 65% to 90% seen once, with 15% to 20% in the top ten. Sequencing input: peripheral blood. The receptors come from a human donor in a cohort sampled during active COVID-19. CDR3s include the opening cysteine and the closing phenylalanine or tryptophan. Each record gives: V gene, clone size, J gene, D gene, CDR3 protein, CDR3 DNA. The D gene is left open where the match is weak. Expanded clones get a size class; other rows say once, few or many, or leave the size out.

v_call: TRBV2
clone_size: NA
j_call: TRBJ2-7
d_call: TRBD2
cdr3_aa: CASSRPSGLYEQYF
cdr3_nt: TGTGCCAGCTCGCGTCCTAGCGGACTCTACGAGCAGTACTTC

v_call: TRBV27
clone_size: NA
j_call: TRBJ2-7
d_call: NA
cdr3_aa: CASSFQGGYSYEQYF
cdr3_nt: TGTGCCAGCAGTTTTCAGGGGGGCTACTCCTACGAGCAGTACTTC

v_call: TRBV4-3
clone_size: NA
j_call: TRBJ2-1
d_call: NA
cdr3_aa: CASSQDTAASSYNEQFF
cdr3_nt: TGCGCCAGCAGCCAAGATACGGCGGCGAGCTCCTACAATGAGCAGTTCTTC

v_call: TRBV6-5
clone_size: few
j_call: TRBJ2-5
d_call: NA
cdr3_aa: CASSYSRETQYF
cdr3_nt: TGTGCCAGCAGTTACTCGCGAGAGACCCAGTACTTC

v_call: TRBV19
clone_size: NA
j_call: TRBJ1-2
d_call: NA
cdr3_aa: CASSPRTANYGYTF
cdr3_nt: TGTGCCAGTAGTCCAAGGACAGCTAACTATGGCTACACCTTC

v_call: TRBV4-1
clone_size: NA
j_call: TRBJ2-3
d_call: TRBD2
cdr3_aa: CASSHILAGVISSTDTQYF
cdr3_nt: TGCGCCAGCAGCCACATACTAGCGGGGGTGATATCTAGCACAGATACGCAGTATTTT

v_call: TRBV7-3
clone_size: NA
j_call: TRBJ2-1
d_call: TRBD2
cdr3_aa: CASSFSGAVNNEQFF
cdr3_nt: TGTGCCAGCAGCTTTAGCGGGGCGGTTAACAATGAGCAGTTCTTC

v_call: TRBV9
clone_size: once
j_call: TRBJ2-5
d_call: TRBD2
cdr3_aa: CASSVGAAGEETQYF
cdr3_nt: TGTGCCAGCAGCGTAGGAGCAGCGGGGGAAGAGACCCAGTACTTC

v_call: TRBV10-3
clone_size: NA
j_call: TRBJ2-2
d_call: TRBD1
cdr3_aa: CAIRGTGGTGELFF
cdr3_nt: TGTGCCATCAGGGGGACAGGGGGCACCGGGGAGCTGTTTTTT

v_call: TRBV7-6
clone_size: once
j_call: TRBJ2-7
d_call: NA
cdr3_aa: CASSLDWTGEQYF
cdr3_nt: TGTGCCAGCAGCCTGGACTGGACCGGTGAGCAGTACTTC

v_call: TRBV30
clone_size: once
j_call: TRBJ1-5
d_call: TRBD1
cdr3_aa: CAWGKSPHDRGAGQPQHF
cdr3_nt: TGTGCCTGGGGGAAAAGCCCACACGACAGGGGAGCGGGTCAGCCCCAGCATTTT

v_call: TRBV27
clone_size: NA
j_call: TRBJ1-5
d_call: TRBD1
cdr3_aa: CASSPGQAYQPQHF
cdr3_nt: TGTGCCAGCAGTCCCGGACAGGCTTATCAGCCCCAGCATTTT

v_call: TRBV10-2
clone_size: NA
j_call: TRBJ1-1
d_call: TRBD1
cdr3_aa: CASSRRGHLINTEAFF
cdr3_nt: TGCGCCAGCAGCCGCAGGGGGCATCTAATTAACACTGAAGCTTTCTTT

v_call: TRBV9
clone_size: few
j_call: TRBJ2-6
d_call: TRBD1
cdr3_aa: CASGTGVSGANVLTF
cdr3_nt: TGTGCCAGTGGGACAGGGGTCTCTGGGGCCAACGTCCTGACTTTC

v_call: TRBV7-3
clone_size: NA
j_call: TRBJ1-1
d_call: NA
cdr3_aa: CASSLSSYDTEAFF
cdr3_nt: TGTGCCAGCAGCTTAAGTTCTTATGACACTGAAGCTTTCTTT

v_call: TRBV27
clone_size: NA
j_call: TRBJ1-2
d_call: TRBD1
cdr3_aa: CASSTIRTGGADGYTF
cdr3_nt: TGTGCCAGCAGTACTATCAGGACAGGGGGCGCTGATGGCTACACCTTC

v_call: TRBV12-3/TRBV12-4
clone_size: many
j_call: TRBJ1-5
d_call: NA
cdr3_aa: CASSPGEGQPQHF
cdr3_nt: TGTGCCAGCAGCCCTGGGGAGGGCCAGCCCCAGCATTTT

v_call: TRBV6-5
clone_size: NA
j_call: TRBJ1-4
d_call: TRBD1
cdr3_aa: CASTGGLYEKLFF
cdr3_nt: TGTGCCAGCACAGGGGGCTTATACGAAAAACTGTTTTTT

v_call: TRBV3-1/TRBV3-2
clone_size: NA
j_call: TRBJ1-5
d_call: NA
cdr3_aa: CASSPTPAQPQHF
cdr3_nt: TGTGCCAGCAGCCCTACCCCCGCGCAGCCCCAGCATTTT

v_call: TRBV24-1
clone_size: NA
j_call: TRBJ2-5
d_call: TRBD2
cdr3_aa: CATSDPSGRAGETQYF
cdr3_nt: TGTGCCACCAGTGACCCCAGCGGGAGGGCCGGAGAGACCCAGTACTTC

v_call: TRBV11-3
clone_size: NA
j_call: TRBJ2-3
d_call: TRBD1
cdr3_aa: CASSFSGQGPLLADTQYF
cdr3_nt: TGTGCCAGCAGCTTCAGCGGACAGGGCCCACTTTTGGCAGATACGCAGTATTTT

v_call: TRBV7-3
clone_size: NA
j_call: TRBJ2-2
d_call: TRBD2
cdr3_aa: CASSSGSGGVTGELFF
cdr3_nt: TGTGCCAGCAGCTCCGGTAGCGGGGGGGTTACCGGGGAGCTGTTTTTT

v_call: TRBV28
clone_size: once
j_call: TRBJ2-7
d_call: NA
cdr3_aa: CASTPGLSSYEQYF
cdr3_nt: TGTGCCAGTACCCCGGGACTCAGCTCCTACGAGCAGTACTTC

v_call: TRBV7-8
clone_size: once
j_call: TRBJ1-1
d_call: NA
cdr3_aa: CASSYGVVPTEAFF
cdr3_nt: TGTGCCAGCAGCTACGGGGTTGTTCCCACTGAAGCTTTCTTT

v_call: TRBV7-8
clone_size: NA
j_call: TRBJ2-5
d_call: NA
cdr3_aa: CASSLGQVKETQYF
cdr3_nt: TGTGCCAGCAGCTTAGGACAAGTCAAAGAGACCCAGTACTTC

v_call: TRBV7-9
clone_size: few
j_call: TRBJ2-1
d_call: TRBD1
cdr3_aa: CASSPQRQGWNEQFF
cdr3_nt: TGTGCCAGCAGCCCGCAGAGACAGGGCTGGAATGAGCAGTTCTTC

v_call: TRBV5-1
clone_size: once
j_call: TRBJ2-7
d_call: TRBD2
cdr3_aa: CASSLGLAGPYEQYF
cdr3_nt: TGCGCCAGCAGCTTGGGACTAGCGGGGCCTTACGAGCAGTACTTC

v_call: TRBV9
clone_size: NA
j_call: TRBJ1-2
d_call: NA
cdr3_aa: CASSARGQGHNYGYTF
cdr3_nt: TGTGCCAGCAGCGCCAGGGGTCAGGGGCACAACTATGGCTACACCTTC

v_call: TRBV5-1
clone_size: NA
j_call: TRBJ2-7
d_call: TRBD1
cdr3_aa: CASSPRDRVSYEQYF
cdr3_nt: TGCGCCAGCAGCCCCCGGGACAGGGTCTCCTACGAGCAGTACTTC

v_call: TRBV29-1
clone_size: NA
j_call: TRBJ1-1
d_call: TRBD1
cdr3_aa: CSAFGTVGTEAFF
cdr3_nt: TGCAGCGCCTTCGGGACAGTGGGCACTGAAGCTTTCTTT

v_call: TRBV5-1
clone_size: NA
j_call: TRBJ2-3
d_call: TRBD2
cdr3_aa: CASSPGTSGGRFTDTQYF
cdr3_nt: TGCGCCAGCAGCCCTGGGACTAGCGGAGGGCGCTTCACAGATACGCAGTATTTT

v_call: TRBV6-5
clone_size: NA
j_call: TRBJ1-1
d_call: TRBD1
cdr3_aa: CASPQTGTGEAFF
cdr3_nt: TGTGCCAGCCCTCAGACCGGGACAGGGGAAGCTTTCTTT

v_call: TRBV2
clone_size: NA
j_call: TRBJ1-5
d_call: NA
cdr3_aa: CASSEVNSNQPQHF
cdr3_nt: TGTGCCAGCAGTGAAGTTAACTCCAATCAGCCCCAGCATTTT

v_call: TRBV7-8
clone_size: few
j_call: TRBJ1-5
d_call: NA
cdr3_aa: CASSPRGGNQPQHF
cdr3_nt: TGTGCCAGCAGCCCCAGGGGCGGCAATCAGCCCCAGCATTTT

v_call: TRBV7-9
clone_size: NA
j_call: TRBJ2-3
d_call: NA
cdr3_aa: CASSTITGIADTQYF
cdr3_nt: TGTGCCAGCAGCACTATAACGGGGATCGCAGATACGCAGTATTTT

v_call: TRBV2
clone_size: NA
j_call: TRBJ1-5
d_call: NA
cdr3_aa: CASRRTPYQPQHF
cdr3_nt: TGTGCCAGCAGGCGGACTCCTTATCAGCCCCAGCATTTT

v_call: TRBV6-5
clone_size: NA
j_call: TRBJ1-2
d_call: NA
cdr3_aa: CASRGGNYGYTF
cdr3_nt: TGTGCCAGCCGGGGGGGCAACTATGGCTACACCTTC

v_call: TRBV30
clone_size: NA
j_call: TRBJ2-6
d_call: TRBD2
cdr3_aa: CACPGTSGRVSGANVLTF
cdr3_nt: TGTGCCTGCCCCGGGACTAGCGGGAGGGTCTCTGGGGCCAACGTCCTGACTTTC

v_call: TRBV4-2
clone_size: NA
j_call: TRBJ1-2
d_call: NA
cdr3_aa: CASSLGRREGYTF
cdr3_nt: TGTGCCAGCAGCCTGGGACGGCGGGAGGGCTACACCTTC

v_call: TRBV2
clone_size: NA
j_call: TRBJ1-5
d_call: NA
cdr3_aa: CASSTTGLQPQHF
cdr3_nt: TGTGCCAGCAGCACGACAGGTCTTCAGCCCCAGCATTTT

v_call: TRBV5-1
clone_size: NA
j_call: TRBJ2-3
d_call: NA
cdr3_aa: CASSLAFEVDTQYF
cdr3_nt: TGCGCCAGCAGCCTAGCCTTTGAGGTAGATACGCAGTATTTT

v_call: TRBV7-3
clone_size: NA
j_call: TRBJ2-7
d_call: TRBD2
cdr3_aa: CASSIGLAGSYEQYF
cdr3_nt: TGTGCCAGCAGCATCGGACTAGCGGGGAGCTACGAGCAGTACTTC

v_call: TRBV18
clone_size: NA
j_call: TRBJ2-7
d_call: NA
cdr3_aa: CASSPNADYEQYF
cdr3_nt: TGTGCCAGCTCACCAAATGCGGACTACGAGCAGTACTTC

v_call: TRBV6-6
clone_size: NA
j_call: TRBJ1-5
d_call: NA
cdr3_aa: CASSQSQAQPQHF
cdr3_nt: TGTGCCAGCAGTCAGTCACAGGCACAGCCCCAGCATTTT

v_call: TRBV10-2
clone_size: NA
j_call: TRBJ1-5
d_call: NA
cdr3_aa: CASSIFWECDAQPQHF
cdr3_nt: TGCGCCAGCAGTATCTTTTGGGAGTGCGACGCTCAGCCCCAGCATTTT

v_call: TRBV28
clone_size: NA
j_call: TRBJ1-5
d_call: NA
cdr3_aa: CASTPTRINQPQHF
cdr3_nt: TGTGCCAGCACTCCCACCAGAATCAATCAGCCCCAGCATTTT

v_call: TRBV2
clone_size: NA
j_call: TRBJ1-2
d_call: NA
cdr3_aa: CASSESGFGYTF
cdr3_nt: TGTGCCAGCAGTGAATCCGGGTTCGGCTACACCTTC

v_call: TRBV7-2
clone_size: NA
j_call: TRBJ2-3
d_call: NA
cdr3_aa: CASSLGRAPDTQYF
cdr3_nt: TGTGCCAGCAGCTTAGGCAGGGCCCCAGATACGCAGTATTTT

v_call: TRBV5-1
clone_size: NA
j_call: TRBJ2-1
d_call: NA
cdr3_aa: CASSLKQGNNEQFF
cdr3_nt: TGCGCCAGCAGCTTGAAACAGGGAAACAATGAGCAGTTCTTC

v_call: TRBV28
clone_size: few
j_call: TRBJ1-5
d_call: TRBD1
cdr3_aa: CASQQGVRNQPQHF
cdr3_nt: TGTGCCAGCCAACAGGGGGTGCGCAATCAGCCCCAGCATTTT

v_call: TRBV21-1
clone_size: NA
j_call: TRBJ2-3
d_call: NA
cdr3_aa: CASSKAGCTDTQYF
cdr3_nt: TGTGCCAGCAGCAAGGCGGGGTGCACAGATACGCAGTATTTT

v_call: TRBV18
clone_size: NA
j_call: TRBJ1-5
d_call: NA
cdr3_aa: CASSGQFNQPQHF
cdr3_nt: TGTGCCAGCTCAGGGCAGTTCAATCAGCCCCAGCATTTT

v_call: TRBV7-2
clone_size: NA
j_call: TRBJ2-3
d_call: NA
cdr3_aa: CASSTRASYDTQYF
cdr3_nt: TGTGCCAGCAGCACCAGGGCCTCTTACGATACGCAGTATTTT

v_call: TRBV7-6
clone_size: NA
j_call: TRBJ1-2
d_call: NA
cdr3_aa: CASSPRGGDLYGYTF
cdr3_nt: TGTGCCAGCAGCCCACGAGGAGGGGACCTGTATGGCTACACCTTC

v_call: TRBV20-1
clone_size: NA
j_call: TRBJ2-2
d_call: NA
cdr3_aa: CSASRSSKLFF
cdr3_nt: TGCAGTGCTAGCCGGTCGAGTAAGCTGTTTTTT

v_call: TRBV19
clone_size: few
j_call: TRBJ2-1
d_call: TRBD2
cdr3_aa: CASSIGLAGGDEQFF
cdr3_nt: TGTGCCAGTAGTATAGGACTAGCGGGAGGGGATGAGCAGTTCTTC

v_call: TRBV9
clone_size: NA
j_call: TRBJ1-3
d_call: TRBD1
cdr3_aa: CASSAGTGSSGNTIYF
cdr3_nt: TGTGCCAGCAGCGCAGGGACAGGGAGCTCTGGAAACACCATATATTTT

v_call: TRBV4-3
clone_size: NA
j_call: TRBJ2-1
d_call: NA
cdr3_aa: CASSQDLVGRDEQFF
cdr3_nt: TGCGCCAGCAGCCAAGATTTAGTAGGCAGGGATGAGCAGTTCTTC

v_call: TRBV7-3
clone_size: NA
j_call: TRBJ2-4
d_call: NA
cdr3_aa: CASSQQGAKNIQYF
cdr3_nt: TGTGCCAGCAGCCAACAGGGAGCCAAAAACATTCAGTACTTC

v_call: TRBV3-1/TRBV3-2
clone_size: NA
j_call: TRBJ2-2
d_call: TRBD2
cdr3_aa: CASSLFAGGNTGELFF
cdr3_nt: TGTGCCAGCAGCCTCTTTGCGGGAGGGAACACCGGGGAGCTGTTTTTT